The rows below give T cell receptor beta chains drawn from one sample of a study of Graves' ophthalmopathy and Graves' hyperthyroidism. A single record per CDR3 protein comes from TCRdb applying MiXCR to the multiplex PCR reads. The data hold about 150,000 distinct CDR3 sequences, with 37% observed a single time. Sequenced: peripheral blood. The receptors shown here come from a woman in her thirties or forties with Graves' ophthalmopathy. Both conserved end residues are part of each CDR3. A D gene is named only where the DNA matches it firmly. Clone size is given for some rows only: seen once, a few or many times, or a class if the clone is expanded.

D: NA; size: many; V: TRBV11-2; J: TRBJ1-2; CDR3: CASSPPIGQFYGYTF; DNA: TGTGCCAGCAGCCCCCCAATCGGGCAGTTCTATGGCTACACCTTC
D: NA; size: few; V: TRBV12-3/TRBV12-4; J: TRBJ2-7; CDR3: CASSLGGLRGEQYF; DNA: TGTGCCAGCAGTTTAGGCGGGCTCAGAGGGGAGCAGTACTTC
D: NA; size: many; V: TRBV24-1; J: TRBJ1-5; CDR3: CATQGEGNQPQHF; DNA: TGTGCCACCCAAGGGGAGGGCAATCAGCCCCAGCATTTT
D: TRBD1; size: NA; V: TRBV19; J: TRBJ1-2; CDR3: CASSADRGYGYTF; DNA: TGTGCCAGTAGTGCGGACAGGGGGTATGGCTACACCTTC
D: NA; size: many; V: TRBV6-5; J: TRBJ2-5; CDR3: CASSSWTATQETQYF; DNA: TGTGCCAGCAGTTCCTGGACAGCCACTCAAGAGACCCAGTACTTC
D: TRBD2; size: many; V: TRBV5-5; J: TRBJ2-5; CDR3: CASSLGSSGSWETQYF; DNA: TGTGCCAGCAGCTTGGGGTCTAGCGGGAGCTGGGAGACCCAGTACTTC
D: NA; size: many; V: TRBV10-3; J: TRBJ1-1; CDR3: CAISLSLNTEAFF; DNA: TGTGCCATCAGCCTCTCGCTGAACACTGAAGCTTTCTTT
D: TRBD1; size: NA; V: TRBV28; J: TRBJ2-5; CDR3: CASSGQGATETQYF; DNA: TGTGCCAGCAGCGGACAGGGGGCTACGGAGACCCAGTACTTC
D: NA; size: many; V: TRBV7-8; J: TRBJ2-5; CDR3: CASSSGSHETQYF; DNA: TGTGCCAGCAGCTCAGGGTCCCACGAGACCCAGTACTTC
D: NA; size: many; V: TRBV9; J: TRBJ1-6; CDR3: CASSVGSYNSPLHF; DNA: TGTGCCAGCAGCGTAGGCTCCTATAATTCACCCCTCCACTTT
D: TRBD1; size: NA; V: TRBV19; J: TRBJ1-6; CDR3: CASQTGEYSPLHF; DNA: TGTGCCAGTCAAACAGGGGAATACTCACCCCTCCACTTT
D: NA; size: NA; V: TRBV7-9; J: TRBJ2-7; CDR3: CATESPLKEQYF; DNA: TGTGCCACCGAATCCCCGCTCAAGGAGCAGTACTTC
D: NA; size: NA; V: TRBV20-1; J: TRBJ1-1; CDR3: CSARGAVNTEAFF; DNA: TGCAGTGCTAGAGGAGCGGTGAACACTGAAGCTTTCTTT
D: NA; size: NA; V: TRBV12-3/TRBV12-4; J: TRBJ2-7; CDR3: CASSQGRRELDYEQYF; DNA: TGTGCCAGCAGTCAGGGACGGAGGGAATTAGACTACGAGCAGTACTTC
D: NA; size: many; V: TRBV11-1; J: TRBJ2-2; CDR3: CASSPRFRRGAGELFF; DNA: TGTGCCAGCAGCCCCAGGTTCCGGAGAGGGGCCGGGGAGCTGTTTTTT
D: NA; size: many; V: TRBV28; J: TRBJ1-2; CDR3: CASNQRANYGYTF; DNA: TGTGCCAGTAATCAACGAGCTAACTATGGCTACACCTTC
D: NA; size: many; V: TRBV27; J: TRBJ2-2; CDR3: CASSFDGQSTSNTGELFF; DNA: TGTGCCAGCAGTTTTGACGGACAGTCTACGTCGAACACCGGGGAGCTGTTTTTT
D: NA; size: NA; V: TRBV7-2; J: TRBJ2-5; CDR3: CASGGQLQETQYF; DNA: TGCGCCAGCGGCGGACAGTTACAAGAGACCCAGTACTTC
D: NA; size: NA; V: TRBV6-2/TRBV6-3; J: TRBJ2-7; CDR3: CASSPTAPEQYF; DNA: TGTGCCAGCAGCCCCACAGCACCCGAGCAGTACTTC
D: NA; size: many; V: TRBV19; J: TRBJ1-1; CDR3: CASSMVGYSTGDTEAFF; DNA: TGTGCCAGTAGTATGGTGGGCTACTCCACTGGGGACACTGAAGCTTTCTTT
D: TRBD2; size: once; V: TRBV5-1; J: TRBJ2-5; CDR3: CASSLGGLDSETQYF; DNA: TGCGCCAGCAGCTTGGGGGGACTAGATAGCGAGACCCAGTACTTC
D: NA; size: NA; V: TRBV12-3/TRBV12-4; J: TRBJ1-5; CDR3: CASSFLQTNQPQHF; DNA: TGTGCCAGCAGTTTCCTACAGACCAATCAGCCCCAGCATTTT
D: NA; size: many; V: TRBV19; J: TRBJ1-2; CDR3: CASSEARNYGYTF; DNA: TGTGCCAGTAGTGAGGCCAGAAACTATGGCTACACCTTC
D: NA; size: NA; V: TRBV6-5; J: TRBJ1-2; CDR3: CASSSNPGPIYGYTF; DNA: TGTGCCAGCAGTTCGAATCCGGGACCGATCTATGGCTACACCTTC
D: NA; size: many; V: TRBV5-5; J: TRBJ2-5; CDR3: CASSFWSETQYF; DNA: TGTGCCAGCAGCTTTTGGTCGGAGACCCAGTACTTC
D: NA; size: NA; V: TRBV7-2; J: TRBJ2-5; CDR3: CASSLGVRAETQYF; DNA: TGTGCCAGCAGCTTAGGGGTCAGGGCTGAGACCCAGTACTTC
D: NA; size: many; V: TRBV7-3; J: TRBJ2-5; CDR3: CASSLDGGWGETQYF; DNA: TGTGCCAGCAGCTTAGACGGGGGCTGGGGCGAGACCCAGTACTTC
D: TRBD1; size: many; V: TRBV18; J: TRBJ1-6; CDR3: CASSPRGTGTGWSPLHF; DNA: TGTGCCAGCTCACCAAGGGGAACCGGGACAGGGTGGTCACCCCTCCACTTT
D: NA; size: NA; V: TRBV27; J: TRBJ1-5; CDR3: CASSLIGGRQPQHF; DNA: TGTGCCAGCAGTTTAATCGGGGGGCGACAGCCCCAGCATTTT